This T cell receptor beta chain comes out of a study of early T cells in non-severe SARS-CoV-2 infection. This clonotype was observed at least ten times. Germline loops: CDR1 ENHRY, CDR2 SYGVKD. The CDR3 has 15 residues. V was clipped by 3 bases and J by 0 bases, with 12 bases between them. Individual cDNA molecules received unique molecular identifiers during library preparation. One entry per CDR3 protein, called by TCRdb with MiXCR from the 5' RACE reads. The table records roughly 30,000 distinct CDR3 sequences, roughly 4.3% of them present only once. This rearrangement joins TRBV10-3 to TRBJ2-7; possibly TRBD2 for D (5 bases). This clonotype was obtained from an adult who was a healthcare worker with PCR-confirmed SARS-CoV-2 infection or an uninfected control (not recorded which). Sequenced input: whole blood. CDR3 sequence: CAISDGLESSYEQYF. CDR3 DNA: TGTGCCATCAGTGATGGACTGGAGAGCTCCTACGAGCAGTACTTC.